A selection of T cell receptor beta chains follows, all from one sample in a study of prognosis after radiotherapy for stage I lung cancer. TCRdb redid the calling of the multiplex PCR reads with MiXCR, one entry per CDR3 protein. The sample carries tens of thousands of distinct CDR3 sequences, 43% recorded once. The source was PBMCs, collected before or after stereotactic body radiation therapy (not recorded which). These receptors were collected from a donor aged 50 or older with non-small cell lung cancer. CDR3s include the opening cysteine and the closing phenylalanine or tryptophan. Each record gives: CDR3 length, D gene, clone size, V gene, J gene, CDR3 protein, CDR3 DNA. The D gene is left open where the match is weak. Rows may omit the clone size; those that give it use once, few, many or a size class.

>13|-|many|TRBV19|TRBJ1-1
CASSMVGGTEAFF
TGTGCCAGTAGTATGGTGGGGGGCACTGAAGCTTTCTTT
>15|TRBD2|medium-sized|TRBV13|TRBJ2-7
CASSLEGLGSHEQYF
TGTGCCAGCAGCTTAGAGGGACTAGGGTCCCACGAGCAGTACTTC
>16|-|-|TRBV6-1|TRBJ2-2
CASSRTGSGNTGELFF
TGTGCCAGCAGCAGAACAGGATCCGGGAACACCGGGGAGCTGTTTTTT
>15|TRBD1|-|TRBV7-3|TRBJ2-1
CASSPRDSSYNEQFF
TGTGCCAGCAGCCCCCGGGACAGCTCCTACAATGAGCAGTTCTTC
>15|-|many|TRBV4-1|TRBJ2-1
CASSLRSGLPNEQFF
TGCGCCAGCAGCCTACGTTCGGGACTCCCCAATGAGCAGTTCTTC
>14|TRBD1|many|TRBV28|TRBJ2-7
CATSDRGNPDEQYF
TGTGCCACCTCGGACAGGGGGAATCCCGACGAGCAGTACTTC
>17|TRBD2|-|TRBV6-5|TRBJ2-2
CASSYSREPRWTGELFF
TGTGCCAGCAGTTATTCGCGGGAGCCTCGATGGACCGGGGAGCTGTTTTTT
>16|-|many|TRBV6-1|TRBJ2-5
CASTDPLARAQETQYF
TGTGCCAGCACCGACCCACTAGCAAGGGCCCAAGAGACCCAGTACTTC
>14|-|many|TRBV9|TRBJ2-1
CASSVAISSNEQFF
TGTGCCAGCAGCGTAGCCATCTCTAGCAATGAGCAGTTCTTC
>19|TRBD2|-|TRBV9|TRBJ2-1
CASSKIAGVPNGLANEQFF
TGTGCCAGCAGCAAAATAGCGGGAGTGCCGAACGGATTGGCCAATGAGCAGTTCTTC
>12|-|many|TRBV5-1|TRBJ2-7
CASSTDYYEQYF
TGCGCCAGCAGCACTGACTACTACGAGCAGTACTTC
>15|TRBD1|many|TRBV12-3/TRBV12-4|TRBJ2-2
CASSFQQGYTGELFF
TGTGCCAGCAGTTTCCAACAGGGGTACACCGGGGAGCTGTTTTTT
>16|TRBD2|many|TRBV19|TRBJ2-5
CASSISVAGGPETQYF
TGTGCCAGTAGTATTTCCGTAGCGGGAGGGCCGGAGACCCAGTACTTC
>15|-|medium-sized|TRBV20-1|TRBJ1-6
CSARGRSSYNSPLHF
TGCAGTGCTAGAGGCAGGAGCTCCTATAATTCACCCCTCCACTTT
>14|-|-|TRBV11-2|TRBJ2-7
CASSPGRGPYEQYF
TGTGCCAGCAGCCCTGGACGGGGCCCCTACGAGCAGTACTTC
>13|-|many|TRBV6-1|TRBJ2-3
CASRGEGADTQYF
TGTGCCAGCAGGGGAGAGGGGGCAGATACGCAGTATTTT
>15|-|many|TRBV19|TRBJ2-7
CASSIVAGPTYEQYF
TGTGCCAGTAGTATAGTTGCGGGACCGACCTACGAGCAGTACTTC
>15|TRBD2|-|TRBV7-2|TRBJ2-7
CASRPLAGRSYEQYF
TGTGCCAGCAGACCGTTAGCGGGCAGATCCTACGAGCAGTACTTC
>17|TRBD1|medium-sized|TRBV28|TRBJ2-2
CASSPWTGGLNTGELFF
TGTGCCAGCAGTCCATGGACAGGGGGACTGAACACCGGGGAGCTGTTTTTT
>12|-|many|TRBV28|TRBJ1-1
CASSTGGTEAFF
TGTGCCAGCAGTACGGGGGGGACTGAAGCTTTCTTT
>15|-|-|TRBV4-1|TRBJ1-5
CASSQVWGSNQPQHF
TGCGCCAGCAGCCAAGTGTGGGGCTCAAATCAGCCCCAGCATTTT
>13|TRBD2|once|TRBV12-3/TRBV12-4|TRBJ2-1
CASIAGLACEQFF
TGTGCCAGCATCGCGGGACTAGCCTGTGAGCAGTTCTTC
>14|TRBD2|many|TRBV19|TRBJ2-5
CASSRGLGQETQYF
TGTGCCAGTAGTAGGGGACTAGGGCAGGAGACCCAGTACTTC
>15|-|many|TRBV2|TRBJ2-1
CASSEDSGAYNEQFF
TGTGCCAGCAGTGAGGACAGTGGGGCCTACAATGAGCAGTTCTTC
>15|-|medium-sized|TRBV11-2|TRBJ1-6
CASSLAGGGYSPLHF
TGTGCCAGCAGCTTAGCAGGCGGCGGGTATTCACCCCTCCACTTT
>14|-|-|TRBV6-1|TRBJ1-2
CASSGLGFWYGYTF
TGTGCCAGCAGTGGCCTTGGGTTCTGGTATGGCTACACCTTC